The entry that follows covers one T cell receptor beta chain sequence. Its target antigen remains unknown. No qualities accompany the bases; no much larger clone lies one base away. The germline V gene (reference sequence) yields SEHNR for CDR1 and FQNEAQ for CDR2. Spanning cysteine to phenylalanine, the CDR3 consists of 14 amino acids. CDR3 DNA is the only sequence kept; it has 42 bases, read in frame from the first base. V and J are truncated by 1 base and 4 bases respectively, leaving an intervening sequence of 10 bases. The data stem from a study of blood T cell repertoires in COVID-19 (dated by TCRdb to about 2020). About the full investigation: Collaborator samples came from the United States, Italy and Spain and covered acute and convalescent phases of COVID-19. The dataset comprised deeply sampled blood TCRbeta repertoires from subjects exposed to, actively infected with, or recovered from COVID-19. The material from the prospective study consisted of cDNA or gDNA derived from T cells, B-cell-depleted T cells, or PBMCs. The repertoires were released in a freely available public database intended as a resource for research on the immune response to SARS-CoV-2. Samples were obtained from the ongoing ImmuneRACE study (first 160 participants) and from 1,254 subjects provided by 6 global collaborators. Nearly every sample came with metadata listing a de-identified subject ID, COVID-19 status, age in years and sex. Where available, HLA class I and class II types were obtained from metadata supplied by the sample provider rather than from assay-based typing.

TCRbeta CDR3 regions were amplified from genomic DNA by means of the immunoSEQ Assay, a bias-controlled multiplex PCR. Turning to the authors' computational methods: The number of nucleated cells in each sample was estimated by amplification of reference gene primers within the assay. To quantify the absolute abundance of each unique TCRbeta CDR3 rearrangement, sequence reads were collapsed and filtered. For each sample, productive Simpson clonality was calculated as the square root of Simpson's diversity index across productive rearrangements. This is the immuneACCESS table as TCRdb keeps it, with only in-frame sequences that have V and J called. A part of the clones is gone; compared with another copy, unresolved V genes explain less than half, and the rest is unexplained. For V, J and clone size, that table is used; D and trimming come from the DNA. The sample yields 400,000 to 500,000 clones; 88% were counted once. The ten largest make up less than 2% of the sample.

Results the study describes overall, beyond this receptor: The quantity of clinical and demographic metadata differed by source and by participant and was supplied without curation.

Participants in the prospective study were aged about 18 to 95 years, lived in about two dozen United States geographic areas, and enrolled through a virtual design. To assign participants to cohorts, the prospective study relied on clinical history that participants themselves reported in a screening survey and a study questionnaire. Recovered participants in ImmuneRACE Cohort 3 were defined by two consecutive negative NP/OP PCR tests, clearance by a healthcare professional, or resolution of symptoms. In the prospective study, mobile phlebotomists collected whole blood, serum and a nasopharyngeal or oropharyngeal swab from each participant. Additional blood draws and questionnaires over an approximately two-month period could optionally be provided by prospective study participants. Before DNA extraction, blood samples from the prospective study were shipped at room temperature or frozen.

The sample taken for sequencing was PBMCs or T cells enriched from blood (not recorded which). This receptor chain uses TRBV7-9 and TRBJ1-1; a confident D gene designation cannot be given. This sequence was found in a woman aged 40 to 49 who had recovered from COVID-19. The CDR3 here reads CASSLEGGATEAFF. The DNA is TGTGCCAGCAGCTTAGAAGGCGGCGCCACTGAAGCTTTCTTT.